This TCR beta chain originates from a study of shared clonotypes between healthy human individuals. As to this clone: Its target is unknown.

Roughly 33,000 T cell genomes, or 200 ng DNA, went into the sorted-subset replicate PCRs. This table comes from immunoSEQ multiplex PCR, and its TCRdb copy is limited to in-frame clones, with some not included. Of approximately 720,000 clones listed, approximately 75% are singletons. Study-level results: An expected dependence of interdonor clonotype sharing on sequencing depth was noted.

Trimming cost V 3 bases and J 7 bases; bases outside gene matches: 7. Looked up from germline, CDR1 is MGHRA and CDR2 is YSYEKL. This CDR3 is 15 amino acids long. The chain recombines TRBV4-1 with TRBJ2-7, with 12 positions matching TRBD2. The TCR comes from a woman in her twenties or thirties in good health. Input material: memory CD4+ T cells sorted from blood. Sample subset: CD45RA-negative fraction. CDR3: CASSQLTSGRIEQYF. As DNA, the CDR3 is TGCGCCAGCAGCCAGCTGACTAGCGGGAGAATAGAGCAGTACTTC.